These 26 T cell receptor beta chains came from one sample sequenced in a study of T cells in Graves' hyperthyroidism and ophthalmopathy. Amplification targeted TCR beta CDR3 regions from RNA transcripts. The study used the HTBI primer set for a first-round RT-PCR of the TCR CDR3. TCRdb used MiXCR to reprocess the multiplex PCR reads, holding one entry per CDR3 protein. The repertoire holds hundreds of thousands of distinct CDR3 sequences, with 13% to 15% as singletons. The specimen was blood. The receptors here all came from a woman between 45 and 65 years old with Graves' ophthalmopathy.

This clonotype has a count of ten or more. The J gene is TRBJ2-7, the V gene TRBV20-1; possible D gene TRBD2, 6 bases. Trimming left V 0 bases short and J 0 bases short, with 18 bases between. CDR1 and CDR2 (germline): DFQATT, SNEGSKA (reference sequence). The CDR3 is 17 amino acids. The CDR3 reads CSARDHRGLPISYEQYF. The CDR3 DNA sequence: TGCAGTGCTAGAGATCACCGGGGACTTCCAATCTCCTACGAGCAGTACTTC.

This clonotype was counted ten times or more. The chain couples TRBV14 to TRBJ2-7; 7 bases fit TRBD2. Germline V gives CDR1 SGHDN, CDR2 FVKESK. V trimming: 4 bases; J trimming: 6 bases; junction bases outside the gene matches: 3. The CDR3 totals 12 residues. CDR3 residues: CASSPAGVEQYF. In nucleotides, the CDR3 is TGTGCCAGCAGCCCGGCGGGGGTCGAGCAGTACTTC.

The chain carries TRBV2 and TRBJ2-4, with 15 bases fitting TRBD2. Germline V gene data show CDR1 as SNHLY and CDR2 as FYNNEI. Losses at the gene ends were 8 bases for V and 0 bases for J; bases not matched to a gene: 11. The CDR3 length is 19 residues. This CDR3 reads CASDGVGLAGGGAKNIQYF. In DNA, the CDR3 is TGTGCCAGCGATGGGGTGGGACTAGCGGGAGGTGGAGCCAAAAACATTCAGTACTTC.

This clonotype has ten or more counts. V gene TRBV12-3 or TRBV12-4 combines with J gene TRBJ1-2; D remains ambiguous. Trimming stripped 10 bases from V and 5 bases from J, with 11 bases between. This CDR3 has 11 residues. CDR3 coding DNA: TGTGCCACAACAGTGGGGTATGGCTACACCTTC. Translation: CATTVGYGYTF.

The table lists this clonotype with many counts. The J gene is TRBJ2-4, the V gene TRBV30; 11 positions match TRBD2. This CDR3 has 13 amino acids. Germline loops: CDR1 GTSNPN, CDR2 SVGIG (reference sequence). With V trimmed by 3 bases and J by 10 bases, 5 bases remained unmatched. The CDR3 sequence is CAWRLAGGSIQYF. The CDR3 nucleotides are TGTGCCTGGAGGCTAGCGGGGGGCTCTATTCAGTACTTC.

The chain links TRBV3-1 to TRBJ1-4; D call uncertain. CDR3 size: 14 residues. Germline loops: CDR1 LGHDT, CDR2 YNNKEL (reference sequence). The V and J ends lost 0 bases and 4 bases respectively, with 6 bases between them. CDR3: CASSQEWSNEKLFF. DNA of the CDR3: TGTGCCAGCAGCCAAGAATGGAGTAATGAAAAACTGTTTTTT.

In its sample, this clonotype was seen many times. The gene calls are TRBV11-1 and TRBJ2-1; 13 positions agree with TRBD2. The CDR3 covers 17 residues. V shed 0 bases, J shed 8 bases, and the junction held 7 bases outside the gene matches. Germline V gene sequence: CDR1 SGHAT, CDR2 FQDESV (reference sequence). CDR3 loop: CASSLAGAGLAGDEQFF. The CDR3 bases are TGTGCCAGCAGCTTAGCGGGGGCTGGACTAGCGGGAGATGAGCAGTTCTTC.

The chain employs TRBV12-3 or TRBV12-4 and TRBJ1-6, with TRBD1 matching over 11 bases. J lost 0 bases, V lost 6 bases, and 10 bases had no gene match. The CDR3 spans 19 residues. CDR3 amino acids: CASSRRTGTGGSYNSPLHF. The CDR3, as DNA: TGTGCCAGCAGCCGTAGAACCGGGACAGGGGGCTCCTATAATTCACCCCTCCACTTT.

This clonotype came up many times. The J gene is TRBJ2-7, the V gene TRBV18; 11 positions match TRBD1. The CDR3 consists of 17 residues. The V gene end was trimmed by 3 bases and the J gene end by 0 bases; junction bases not matched to a gene: 7. Germline CDR1 KGHSH, CDR2 LQKENI. For the CDR3, the DNA is TGTGCCAGCTCACCTGGGACAGGGGGTTCCTTCTCCTACGAGCAGTACTTC. The encoded protein is CASSPGTGGSFSYEQYF. The full variable domain, with the rest looked up from reference TRBV18 and TRBJ2-7, is NAGVMQNPRHLVRRRGQEARLRCSPMKGHSHVYWYRQLPEEGLKFMVYLQKENIIDESGMPKERFSAEFPKEGPSILRIQQVVRGDSAAYFCASSPGTGGSFSYEQYFGPGTRLTVT.

This clonotype has ten or more counts. The chain couples TRBV30 to TRBJ1-6; TRBD1 matches 7 bases. The CDR3 has 13 amino acids. Losses at the gene ends were 7 bases for V and 5 bases for J; bases not matched to a gene: 5. Germline lookup yields CDR1 GTSNPN and CDR2 SVGIG (reference sequence). The CDR3 loop reads CAYRDSNNSPLHF. Here the CDR3 DNA reads TGTGCCTACCGGGACAGCAATAATTCACCCCTCCACTTT.

At least ten counts were recorded for this clonotype. J is TRBJ2-1 and V is TRBV10-3; no clear D. There are 16 residues in the CDR3. Trimming stripped 0 bases from V and 2 bases from J, with 11 bases between. The V gene's germline CDR1 is ENHRY and CDR2 SYGVKD. CDR3 sequence: CAISESDTSPYNEQFF. DNA for the CDR3: TGTGCCATCAGTGAGTCTGACACGTCCCCCTACAATGAGCAGTTCTTC.

The chain uses TRBV7-3 and TRBJ2-3, with 7 bases lining up with TRBD1. Germline V lookup: CDR1 SGHTA, CDR2 FQGTGA. V shed 5 bases, J shed 5 bases, and the junction held 13 bases outside the gene matches. This CDR3 spans 16 amino acids. This CDR3 reads CASSTSSGGTGDTQYF. In DNA, the CDR3 is TGTGCCAGCAGCACCTCCTCAGGGGGAACAGGAGATACGCAGTATTTT.

This clonotype was detected a few times. The chain has TRBV27 and TRBJ2-2; D is undetermined. V was shortened by 2 bases and J by 7 bases, with 17 bases between the two germline ends. This CDR3 is 16 amino acids long. Germline CDR1 MNHEY, CDR2 SMNVEV (reference sequence). The CDR3 DNA reads as TGTGCCAGCAGTTTACTCAGGACCCTTGACGGCGGGGAGCTGTTTTTT. This sequence encodes CASSLLRTLDGGELFF.

In this sample, this clonotype turned up many times. This chain joins TRBV28 and TRBJ2-7; D is undetermined. Germline V gene lookup returns CDR1 MDHEN and CDR2 SYDVKM. V was clipped by 5 bases and J by 7 bases, with 9 bases between them. There are 11 residues in the CDR3. In nucleotides, the CDR3 is TGTGCCAGCAGTCAGAGGATGGAGCAGTACTTC. Amino acids: CASSQRMEQYF.

This clonotype was counted many times. V gene TRBV11-2 combines with J gene TRBJ2-7, with 10 bases that match TRBD2. V lost 0 bases, J lost 3 bases, and 2 bases stayed unmatched. The CDR3 has 15 residues. The V gene's germline CDR1 is SGHAT and CDR2 FQNNGV. CDR3 in DNA: TGTGCCAGCAGCTTAGAAAGCGGGAGGGTCTACGAGCAGTACTTC. Protein: CASSLESGRVYEQYF.

This clonotype was seen many times. The chain employs TRBV7-3 and TRBJ2-1, with D possibly TRBD2 on 5 matching bases. V gave up 5 bases and J gave up 3 bases, with 11 bases separating them. Germline CDR1 SGHTA, CDR2 FQGTGA. The CDR3 runs to 14 residues. As DNA, the CDR3 is TGTGCCAGCAGCAAGGACTCGCTCTACAATGAGCAGTTCTTC. It is translated as CASSKDSLYNEQFF.

There are a few counts of this clonotype. The chain uses TRBV7-6 and TRBJ2-2, with 8 bases lining up with TRBD2. Germline assignment: CDR1 SGHVS and CDR2 FNYEAQ. This CDR3 spans 15 amino acids. V lost 7 bases to trimming and J lost 4 bases; unmatched junction nucleotides: 8. CDR3 nucleotide sequence: TGTGCCAGCAAAATACGGGAGGGTGGCACCGGGGAGCTGTTTTTT. It is translated as CASKIREGGTGELFF.

This clonotype occurred many times. The V call is TRBV12-3 or TRBV12-4, the J call TRBJ2-1; tentatively, D is TRBD1 (6 bases). The CDR3 is made up of 15 amino acids. Deletions cut 6 bases from V and 0 bases from J, with 12 bases between. The CDR3 DNA sequence: TGTGCCAGCAGCCCCGACAGGACCTCCTACAATGAGCAGTTCTTC. The encoded protein is CASSPDRTSYNEQFF.

This clonotype was detected ten times or more. This chain joins TRBV27 and TRBJ1-2; 8 bases match TRBD1. V trimming: 5 bases; J trimming: 7 bases; junction bases outside the gene matches: 12. The germline V gene encodes CDR1 MNHEY and CDR2 SMNVEV (reference sequence). This CDR3 is 15 amino acids long. CDR3 amino acids: CASSPRTGLSGGYTF. As DNA, the CDR3 is TGTGCCAGCAGTCCCCGGACAGGGCTTTCGGGTGGCTACACCTTC.

This clonotype came up many times. The V gene is TRBV6-1, the J gene TRBJ2-1; 10 bases match TRBD2. J lost 5 bases, V lost 5 bases, and 6 bases had no gene match. This CDR3 is 15 amino acids long. Germline V gives CDR1 MNHNS, CDR2 SASEGT. The CDR3 nucleotides are TGTGCCAGCAGTAAACTTAGCGGGGGGAACAATGAGCAGTTCTTC. Its translation is CASSKLSGGNNEQFF.

The genes are TRBV5-1 and TRBJ1-5; possibly TRBD1 for D (6 bases). V was trimmed by 6 bases and J by 3 bases, leaving 16 bases between them. From germline, CDR1 is SGHRS and CDR2 YFSETQ. This CDR3 region has 15 residues. CDR3 in amino acids: CASMGHRSANQPQHF. CDR3 DNA sequence: TGCGCCAGCATGGGACATAGGTCGGCCAATCAGCCCCAGCATTTT.

In its sample, this clonotype was seen a few times. This chain links TRBV5-8 with TRBJ1-4; 8 positions agree with TRBD1. V dropped 4 bases and J dropped 0; count of bases not matched to a gene: 8. The CDR3 is made up of 17 amino acids. Germline CDR1 is SGHTS and CDR2 is YDEGEE. In DNA form, the CDR3 reads TGTGCCAGCAGCCCAGGGGGACAGGTTGCAACTAATGAAAAACTGTTTTTT. Translating it yields CASSPGGQVATNEKLFF.

The CDR3 loop reads CASSPWPYEQYF. Here the CDR3 DNA reads TGTGCCAGCAGTCCCTGGCCCTACGAGCAGTACTTC. This sequence joins TRBV12-3 or TRBV12-4 and TRBJ2-7; D gene ambiguous. Trimming took 5 bases from V and 2 from J, leaving 7 bases between them. The CDR3 runs to 12 residues.

This clonotype came up many times. The chain joins TRBV18 to TRBJ2-1; D is perhaps TRBD1 (6 bases). This CDR3 spans 15 amino acids. The germline V gene encodes CDR1 KGHSH and CDR2 LQKENI. V gave up 2 bases and J gave up 5 bases, with 13 bases separating them. The CDR3 spells CASSPGADSNNEQFF. CDR3 sequence (DNA): TGTGCCAGCTCACCAGGCGCGGACAGCAACAATGAGCAGTTCTTC.

This clonotype was observed a few times. V gene TRBV29-1 combines with J gene TRBJ2-7; D is possibly TRBD2 (5 bases). Trimming shortened V by 4 bases and J by 7 bases, and 17 bases separated the two germline ends. The germline gives CDR1 SQVTM, CDR2 ANQGSEA. This CDR3 contains 13 residues. This chain's CDR3 is CSVVRGQFGEQYF. CDR3 DNA: TGCAGCGTTGTTCGGGGTCAGTTCGGAGAGCAGTACTTC.

This clonotype was counted between two and nine times. This chain uses TRBV4-2 with TRBJ2-2; 10 bases map to TRBD2. CDR3 length: 16 residues. CDR1 is LGHNA and CDR2 is YNFKEQ in the germline V gene. V shed 0 bases and J 4 bases; nucleotides not matched to a gene: 2. This CDR3 reads CASSQEPSGGTGELFF. In DNA, the CDR3 is TGTGCCAGCAGCCAAGAGCCTAGCGGGGGCACCGGGGAGCTGTTTTTT.